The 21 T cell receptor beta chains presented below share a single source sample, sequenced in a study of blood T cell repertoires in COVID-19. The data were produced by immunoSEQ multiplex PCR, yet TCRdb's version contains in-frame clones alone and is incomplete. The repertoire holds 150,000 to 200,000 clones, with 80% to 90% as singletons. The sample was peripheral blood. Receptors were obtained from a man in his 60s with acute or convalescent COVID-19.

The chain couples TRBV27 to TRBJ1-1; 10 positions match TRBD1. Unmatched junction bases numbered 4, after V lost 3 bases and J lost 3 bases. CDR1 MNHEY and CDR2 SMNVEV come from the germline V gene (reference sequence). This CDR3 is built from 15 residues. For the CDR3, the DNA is TGTGCCAGCAGTTTCGACAGGGGGCGTGACACTGAAGCTTTCTTT. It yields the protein CASSFDRGRDTEAFF.

The chain's CDR3 is CASSYFSTWADTQYF. The CDR3 nucleotides read TGTGCCAGCAGTTATTTTAGCACTTGGGCAGATACGCAGTATTTT. The chain recombines TRBV6-5 with TRBJ2-3; no clear D. With 3 bases removed from V and 4 bases from J, the gap between germline ends came to 14 bases. Germline CDR1 and CDR2: MNHEY and SVGAGI. The CDR3 has 15 amino acids.

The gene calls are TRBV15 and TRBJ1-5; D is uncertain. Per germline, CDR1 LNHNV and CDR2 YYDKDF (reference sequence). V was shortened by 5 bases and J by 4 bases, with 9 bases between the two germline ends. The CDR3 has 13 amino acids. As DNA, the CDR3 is TGTGCCACCAGCGTTCGAGGGAATCAGCCCCAGCATTTT. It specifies CATSVRGNQPQHF.

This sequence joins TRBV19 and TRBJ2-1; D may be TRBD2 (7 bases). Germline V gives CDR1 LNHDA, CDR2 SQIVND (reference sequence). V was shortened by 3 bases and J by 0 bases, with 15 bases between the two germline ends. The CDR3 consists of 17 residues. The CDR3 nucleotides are TGTGCCAGTAGTATTTGGGGGAGGGGGAGCTCCTACAATGAGCAGTTCTTC. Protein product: CASSIWGRGSSYNEQFF.

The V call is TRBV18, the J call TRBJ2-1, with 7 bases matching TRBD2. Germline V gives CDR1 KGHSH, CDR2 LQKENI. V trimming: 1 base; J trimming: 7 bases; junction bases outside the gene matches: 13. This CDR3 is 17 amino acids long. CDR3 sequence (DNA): TGTGCCAGCTCACCACGGAGCGGGAAGGTCGAGAGGAATGAGCAGTTCTTC. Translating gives CASSPRSGKVERNEQFF.

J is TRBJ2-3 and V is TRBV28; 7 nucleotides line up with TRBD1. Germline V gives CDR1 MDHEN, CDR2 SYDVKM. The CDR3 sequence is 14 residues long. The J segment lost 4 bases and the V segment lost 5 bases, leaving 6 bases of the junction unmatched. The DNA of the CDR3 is TGTGCCAGCAGTGGCAACAGGGGCTCAGATACGCAGTATTTT. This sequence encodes CASSGNRGSDTQYF.

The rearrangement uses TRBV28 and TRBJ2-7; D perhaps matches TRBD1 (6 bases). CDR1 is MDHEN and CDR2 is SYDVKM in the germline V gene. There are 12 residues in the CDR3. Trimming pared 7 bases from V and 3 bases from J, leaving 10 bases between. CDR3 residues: CASTQGRYEQYF. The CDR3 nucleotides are TGTGCCAGCACCCAGGGGCGCTACGAGCAGTACTTC. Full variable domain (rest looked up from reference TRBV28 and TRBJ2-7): DVKVTQSSRYLVKRTGEKVFLECVQDMDHENMFWYRQDPGLGLRLIYFSYDVKMKEKGDIPEGYSVSREKKERFSLILESASTNQTSMYLCASTQGRYEQYFGPGTRLTVT.

CDR3 DNA sequence: TGTGCCAGCAGCCAAGGGACAGGGGGCTACGAGCAGTACTTC. As protein: CASSQGTGGYEQYF. This sequence joins TRBV3-1 (or the pseudogene TRBV3-2) and TRBJ2-7, with 10 positions matching TRBD1. Germline values: CDR1 LGHDT, CDR2 YNNKEL (reference sequence). The V and J ends lost 1 base and 3 bases, in that order; junction bases with no gene match: 0. CDR3 size: 14 residues.

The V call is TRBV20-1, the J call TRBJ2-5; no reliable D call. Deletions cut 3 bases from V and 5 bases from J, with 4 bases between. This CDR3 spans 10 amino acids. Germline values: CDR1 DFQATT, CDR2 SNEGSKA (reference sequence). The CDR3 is CSAREETQYF. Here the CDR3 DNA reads TGCAGTGCTAGGGAGGAGACCCAGTACTTC.

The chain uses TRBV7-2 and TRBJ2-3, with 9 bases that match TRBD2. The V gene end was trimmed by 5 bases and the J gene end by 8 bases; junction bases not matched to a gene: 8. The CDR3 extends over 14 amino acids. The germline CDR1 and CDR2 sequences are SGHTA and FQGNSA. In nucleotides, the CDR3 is TGTGCCAGCAGCCCTGGGACTAGCAGTCCTACGCAGTATTTT. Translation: CASSPGTSSPTQYF.

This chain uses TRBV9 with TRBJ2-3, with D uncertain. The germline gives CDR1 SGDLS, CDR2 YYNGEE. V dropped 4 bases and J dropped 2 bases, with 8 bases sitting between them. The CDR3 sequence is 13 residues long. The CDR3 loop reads CASSSANTDTQYF. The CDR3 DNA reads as TGTGCCAGCAGCTCAGCGAACACAGATACGCAGTATTTT. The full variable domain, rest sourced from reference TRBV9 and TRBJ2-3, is DSGVTQTPKHLITATGQRVTLRCSPRSGDLSVYWYQQSLDQGLQFLIQYYNGEERAKGNILERFSAQQFPDLHSELNLSSLELGDSALYFCASSSANTDTQYFGPGTRLTVL.

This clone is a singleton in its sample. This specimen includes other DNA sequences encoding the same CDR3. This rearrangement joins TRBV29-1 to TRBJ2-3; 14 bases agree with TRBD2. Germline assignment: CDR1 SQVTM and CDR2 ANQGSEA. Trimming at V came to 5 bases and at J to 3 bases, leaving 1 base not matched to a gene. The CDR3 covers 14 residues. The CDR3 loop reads CSVRTSGRTDTQYF. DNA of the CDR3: TGCAGCGTTCGGACTAGCGGGAGGACAGATACGCAGTATTTT.

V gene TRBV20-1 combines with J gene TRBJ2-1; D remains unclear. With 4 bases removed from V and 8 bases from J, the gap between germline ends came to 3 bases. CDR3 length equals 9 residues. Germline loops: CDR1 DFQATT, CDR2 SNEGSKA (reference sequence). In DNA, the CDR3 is TGCAGTGCTACGGATGAGCAGTTCTTC. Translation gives CSATDEQFF.

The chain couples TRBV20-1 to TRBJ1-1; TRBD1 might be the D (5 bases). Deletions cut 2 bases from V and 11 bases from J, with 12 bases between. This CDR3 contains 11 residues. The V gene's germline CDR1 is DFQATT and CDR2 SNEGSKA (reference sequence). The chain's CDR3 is CSARIQARAFF. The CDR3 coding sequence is TGCAGTGCTAGAATACAGGCTCGGGCTTTCTTT.

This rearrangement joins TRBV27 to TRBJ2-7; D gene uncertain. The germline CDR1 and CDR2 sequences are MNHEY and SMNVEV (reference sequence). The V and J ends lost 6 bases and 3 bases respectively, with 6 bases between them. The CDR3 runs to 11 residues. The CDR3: CASRNSYEQYF. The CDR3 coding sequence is TGTGCCAGCAGGAACAGCTACGAGCAGTACTTC.

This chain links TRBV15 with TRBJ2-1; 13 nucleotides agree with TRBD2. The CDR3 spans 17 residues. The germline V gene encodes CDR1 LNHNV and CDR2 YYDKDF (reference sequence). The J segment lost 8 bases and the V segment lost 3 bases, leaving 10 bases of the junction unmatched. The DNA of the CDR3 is TGTGCCACCAGCAGCCCCTCAGGACTAGCGGGAGCGGATGAGCAGTTCTTC. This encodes CATSSPSGLAGADEQFF.

The CDR3 DNA reads TGTGCCAGCAGTCCCCATGACAGGGGGCGTGACACTGAAGCTTTCTTT. It translates to CASSPHDRGRDTEAFF. This chain connects TRBV28 to TRBJ1-1; 10 bases line up with TRBD1. The CDR3 totals 16 residues. Germline CDR1 and CDR2: MDHEN and SYDVKM. V lost 5 bases, J lost 3 bases, and 9 bases stayed unmatched.

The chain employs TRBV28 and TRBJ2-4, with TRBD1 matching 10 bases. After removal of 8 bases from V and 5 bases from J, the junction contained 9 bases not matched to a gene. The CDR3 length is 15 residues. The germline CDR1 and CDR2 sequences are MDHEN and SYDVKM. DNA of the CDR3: TGTGCCAGCCGGACAGGGGGAGCGGGCGAAAACATTCAGTACTTC. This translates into CASRTGGAGENIQYF.

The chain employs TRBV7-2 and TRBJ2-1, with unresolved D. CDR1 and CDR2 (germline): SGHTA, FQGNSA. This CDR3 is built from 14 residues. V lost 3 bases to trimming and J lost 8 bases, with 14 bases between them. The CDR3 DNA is TGTGCCAGCAGCTTGACCCCTGGTCGGGATGAGCAGTTCTTC. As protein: CASSLTPGRDEQFF.

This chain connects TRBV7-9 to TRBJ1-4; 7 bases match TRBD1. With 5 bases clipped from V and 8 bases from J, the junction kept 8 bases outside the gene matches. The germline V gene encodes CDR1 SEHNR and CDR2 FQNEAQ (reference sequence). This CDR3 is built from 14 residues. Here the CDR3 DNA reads TGTGCCAGCAGCCCCCGGGACAGAAGGGAAAAACTGTTTTTT. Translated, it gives CASSPRDRREKLFF.

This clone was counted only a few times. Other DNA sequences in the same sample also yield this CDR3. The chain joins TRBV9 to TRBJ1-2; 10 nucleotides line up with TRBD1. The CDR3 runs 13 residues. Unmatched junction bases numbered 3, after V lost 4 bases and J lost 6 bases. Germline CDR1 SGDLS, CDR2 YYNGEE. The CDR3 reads CASSSGQGDGYTF. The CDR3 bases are TGTGCCAGCAGCTCCGGACAGGGGGATGGCTACACCTTC. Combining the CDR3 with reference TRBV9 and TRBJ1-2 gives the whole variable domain DSGVTQTPKHLITATGQRVTLRCSPRSGDLSVYWYQQSLDQGLQFLIQYYNGEERAKGNILERFSAQQFPDLHSELNLSSLELGDSALYFCASSSGQGDGYTFGSGTRLTVV.